The source of this TCR beta chain is a study of CD8 T cells in Susac syndrome. Study in general: Patients with Susac syndrome were therapy-naive, on corticosteroids, or on intravenous immunoglobulin alone at the time that blood was drawn. Regarding the study as a whole: CD8+ clonal expansion in Susac was maximal in TEMRA cells and in active patients.

With 5 bases removed from V and 2 bases from J, the gap between germline ends came to 21 bases. This CDR3 is built from 17 residues. CDR1 and CDR2 (germline): MNHEY, SMNVEV (reference sequence). Note on this clonotype: Its specificity is unknown.

It was with random hexamers that about 0.45 to 1 ug RNA was reverse transcribed. From the immunoSEQ multiplex PCR reads, TCRdb called clonotypes with MiXCR, one entry per CDR3 protein. Of 80,000 or so distinct CDR3 sequences detected, 94% appear once; the ten largest clones hold about 0.5%. This clonotype originated in a human donor with Susac syndrome. The chain links TRBV27 to TRBJ1-2; a weak D match, TRBD1 (5 bases). The specimen was CD8+ T cells from PBMCs. The CDR3 DNA follows: TGTGCCAGCAGTCTTCGGGACCTATCAAAGGGGAACTATGGCTACACCTTC. This codes for CASSLRDLSKGNYGYTF.